The 4 T cell receptor beta chains below all came from one sample that was sequenced in a study of blood T cell repertoires in COVID-19. The protocol was immunoSEQ multiplex PCR, while the TCRdb copy is restricted to in-frame clones and leaves out a portion. This table has around 480,000 clones, 87% appearing once. The sample comprised PBMCs or T cells enriched from blood (not recorded which). The source is a woman younger than 30 who had recovered from COVID-19.

The chain has TRBV6-2 or TRBV6-3 and TRBJ2-1; TRBD2 matches at 9 bases. Germline values: CDR1 MNHEY, CDR2 SVGEGT. The J segment lost 4 bases and the V segment lost 0 bases, leaving 7 bases of the junction unmatched. The CDR3 is 17 residues long. The CDR3 reads CASSYSPPSGVYNEQFF. CDR3 nucleotides: TGTGCCAGCAGTTACTCTCCCCCTAGCGGGGTTTACAATGAGCAGTTCTTC.

V and J are TRBV6-5 and TRBJ1-1; D is undetermined. The CDR3 covers 13 residues. V dropped 1 base and J dropped 4 bases, with 7 bases sitting between them. In germline, CDR1 is MNHEY, CDR2 SVGAGI. As DNA, the CDR3 is TGTGCCAGCAGTTACTACCCAGTCACTGAAGCTTTCTTT. It encodes CASSYYPVTEAFF.

This chain joins TRBV27 and TRBJ1-5; the match to TRBD1 covers 9 bases. The CDR3 sequence is 14 residues long. V lost 6 bases and J lost 7; bases outside the gene matches: 7. Germline V lookup: CDR1 MNHEY, CDR2 SMNVEV (reference sequence). CDR3 residues: CASSRGQGRQPQHF. CDR3 in DNA: TGTGCCAGCAGCCGCGGACAGGGGAGGCAGCCCCAGCATTTT.

The chain carries TRBV7-2 and TRBJ2-2, with D possibly TRBD2 on 6 matching bases. The V end lost 4 bases, the J end lost 3 bases, and 9 bases lay between the germline ends. CDR1 and CDR2 (germline): SGHTA, FQGNSA. This CDR3 has 14 residues. The CDR3 spells CASSSGLYTGELFF. The CDR3 nucleotides read TGTGCCAGCAGCTCGGGACTTTACACCGGGGAGCTGTTTTTT.